This passage covers 14 T cell receptor beta chains from one sample sequenced in a study of shared clonotypes between healthy human individuals. The protocol was immunoSEQ multiplex PCR, while the TCRdb copy is restricted to in-frame clones and leaves out a portion. The sample shows about half a million clones, around 79% of them seen only once. The sample comprised PBMCs. These TCRs come from a woman in her thirties or forties in good health. Some clones in this sample may be carry-over from other donors' samples.

The rearrangement uses TRBV7-3 and TRBJ2-3, with D tentatively TRBD1 (6 bases). CDR1 SGHTA and CDR2 FQGTGA come from the germline V gene. V was shortened by 3 bases and J by 0 bases, with 7 bases between the two germline ends. The CDR3 sequence is 14 residues long. The CDR3 DNA reads as TGTGCCAGCAGCTTGGGACAAAGCACAGATACGCAGTATTTT. Translating gives CASSLGQSTDTQYF.

This clone was seen a few times. The CDR3 spells CASGDSPDTEAFF. The CDR3 DNA follows: TGCGCCAGCGGGGACAGCCCGGACACTGAAGCTTTCTTT. The chain couples TRBV5-1 to TRBJ1-1; 7 positions match TRBD1. After removal of 7 bases from V and 3 bases from J, the junction contained 6 bases not matched to a gene. This CDR3 contains 13 residues. CDR1 is SGHRS, CDR2 YFSETQ, per germline.

The rearrangement uses TRBV18 and TRBJ1-1, with D possibly being TRBD1 (6 bases). Trimming took off 8 bases at V and 0 bases at J, with 13 bases between the two ends. This CDR3 region has 14 residues. Germline assignment: CDR1 KGHSH and CDR2 LQKENI. CDR3 coding DNA: TGTGCCAGCCAGGGGACCAACATGAACACTGAAGCTTTCTTT. Protein sequence: CASQGTNMNTEAFF.

This clone was detected once. This chain connects TRBV28 to TRBJ2-3; tentatively, D is TRBD1 (5 bases). The germline gives CDR1 MDHEN, CDR2 SYDVKM. V was pared by 5 bases and J by 2 bases, with 17 bases between. The CDR3 length is 16 residues. CDR3 sequence reads: CASSPQQGGSTDTQYF. CDR3 nucleotides: TGTGCCAGCAGTCCCCAGCAGGGTGGGTCCACAGATACGCAGTATTTT.

DNA for the CDR3: TGCGCCAGCAGCTTGGTGACGCAAAGCGATAATGAAAAACTGTTTTTT. This encodes CASSLVTQSDNEKLFF. This chain joins TRBV5-1 and TRBJ1-4; no reliable D call. The V and J ends lost 0 bases and 4 bases respectively, with 13 bases between them. There are 16 residues in the CDR3. Per the germline V gene, CDR1 is SGHRS and CDR2 is YFSETQ.

The J gene is TRBJ1-2, the V gene TRBV4-1; 10 positions match TRBD1. The CDR3 contains 16 residues. Losses at the gene ends were 2 bases for V and 1 base for J; bases not matched to a gene: 4. Germline values: CDR1 MGHRA, CDR2 YSYEKL. CDR3 in amino acids: CASSQYGTGVNYGYTF. The CDR3 nucleotides are TGCGCCAGCAGCCAATACGGGACAGGGGTTAACTATGGCTACACCTTC.

V is TRBV28 and J is TRBJ1-2, with 7 bases that match TRBD1. Germline V gene sequence: CDR1 MDHEN, CDR2 SYDVKM. This CDR3 comprises 14 residues. With V trimmed by 6 bases and J by 8 bases, 12 bases remained unmatched. CDR3 nucleotide sequence: TGTGCCAGCAGAACTCCGACAGGGCCGATGGGCTACACCTTC. It is translated as CASRTPTGPMGYTF.

The chain combines TRBV6-4 with TRBJ1-5, with D uncertain. The ends were cut back, 2 bases at V and 3 bases at J, with 14 bases in the middle. The V gene's germline CDR1 is MRHNA and CDR2 SNTAGT. The CDR3 is 16 amino acids. Here the CDR3 DNA reads TGTGCCAGCAGTGACAGAAGGTCCGGGATCAATCAGCCCCAGCATTTT. Protein product: CASSDRRSGINQPQHF.

The chain recombines TRBV7-9 with TRBJ2-7, with D unresolved. The CDR3 loop spans 12 amino acids. Trimming took 3 bases from V and 5 from J, leaving 8 bases between them. From germline, CDR1 is SEHNR and CDR2 FQNEAQ (reference sequence). CDR3 sequence: CASSFSGHEQYF. The CDR3 DNA reads TGTGCCAGCAGCTTTTCGGGTCACGAGCAGTACTTC.

This clone is a singleton in its sample. The genes are TRBV2 and TRBJ2-3; no clear D. CDR3 size: 16 residues. V shed 0 bases and J shed 0 bases, with 10 bases lying between them. Germline V lookup: CDR1 SNHLY, CDR2 FYNNEI. Here the CDR3 reads CASSEARSSSTDTQYF. CDR3 coding DNA: TGTGCCAGCAGTGAAGCGCGGTCGTCTAGCACAGATACGCAGTATTTT.

The rearrangement uses TRBV6-1 and TRBJ1-5; tentative D call: TRBD1 (6 bases). Germline V gene data show CDR1 as MNHNS and CDR2 as SASEGT. The length of the CDR3 is 15 residues. Trimming cost V 6 bases and J 0 bases, with 12 bases left between them. Here the CDR3 reads CASRPTGFSNQPQHF. Written as DNA, the CDR3 is TGTGCCAGCAGACCGACAGGTTTTAGCAATCAGCCCCAGCATTTT.

The J gene is TRBJ2-3, the V gene TRBV5-4; TRBD2 might be the D (6 bases). The CDR3 is made up of 16 amino acids. CDR1 is SGHNT, CDR2 YYREEE, per germline (reference sequence). V was shortened by 4 bases and J by 4 bases, with 19 bases between the two germline ends. CDR3 protein: CASSAPPGAAPDTQYF. Here the CDR3 DNA reads TGTGCCAGCAGCGCGCCACCGGGAGCAGCCCCAGATACGCAGTATTTT. Full variable domain (outside the CDR3, taken from reference TRBV5-4 and TRBJ2-3): ETGVTQSPTHLIKTRGQQVTLRCSSQSGHNTVSWYQQALGQGPQFIFQYYREEENGRGNFPPRFSGLQFPNYSSELNVNALELDDSALYLCASSAPPGAAPDTQYFGPGTRLTVL.

The rearrangement uses TRBV11-2 and TRBJ2-1; D may correspond to TRBD1 or TRBD2 (5 bases each). From germline, CDR1 is SGHAT and CDR2 FQNNGV. V shed 2 bases and J shed 9 bases, with 17 bases lying between them. This CDR3 comprises 15 residues. CDR3 coding DNA: TGTGCCAGCAGCTTATGGGGGACGGGAATAGGTGAGCAGTTCTTC. Translated: CASSLWGTGIGEQFF.

The chain links TRBV27 to TRBJ2-1; D uncertain. The CDR3 runs to 17 residues. Trimming pared 2 bases from V and 5 bases from J, leaving 19 bases between. Germline assignment: CDR1 MNHEY and CDR2 SMNVEV (reference sequence). The CDR3, as DNA: TGTGCCAGCAGTTTAATGGTCAAAGAGCCTGAGGACAATGAGCAGTTCTTC. This codes for CASSLMVKEPEDNEQFF.